One and the same sample provided the 13 T cell receptor beta chains below, sequenced in a study of CD8 T cells in Susac syndrome. Random hexamers primed reverse transcription of roughly 0.5 to 1 ug RNA. TCRdb analysed the immunoSEQ multiplex PCR reads with MiXCR anew, one entry per CDR3 protein. This sample yields fewer than 90,000 distinct CDR3 sequences, of which 90% to 95% are seen a single time; 0.35% to 0.55% belongs to the top ten. Sequenced input: CD8+ T cells from PBMCs. These receptors all stem from a human donor with Susac syndrome.

J is TRBJ1-1 and V is TRBV12-3 or TRBV12-4; TRBD1 matches 12 bases. The CDR3 is made up of 15 amino acids. V lost 5 bases to trimming and J lost 6 bases; unmatched junction nucleotides: 7. The chain's CDR3 is CASSLGGQGAAEAFF. The CDR3 nucleotides are TGTGCCAGCAGTCTCGGGGGACAGGGGGCGGCTGAAGCTTTCTTT.

The V and J genes are TRBV12-3 or TRBV12-4 and TRBJ1-5, with D uncertain. The CDR3 sequence is 15 residues long. Trimming cost V 3 bases and J 0 bases, with 9 bases left between them. CDR3: CASSFSHNSNQPQHF. CDR3 sequence (DNA): TGTGCCAGCAGTTTCAGTCATAATAGCAATCAGCCCCAGCATTTT.

This sequence joins TRBV18 and TRBJ2-7; 10 positions agree with TRBD2. CDR1 and CDR2 (germline): KGHSH, LQKENI. Trimming cost V 2 bases and J 6 bases; bases outside gene matches: 22. The CDR3 spans 20 residues. In nucleotides, the CDR3 is TGTGCCAGCTCACCAAACCTTGGACTAGCGGAGGCCCCGCCCGGGGGCGAGCAGTACTTC. Amino acid sequence: CASSPNLGLAEAPPGGEQYF.

The V and J genes are TRBV27 and TRBJ2-7; TRBD2 aligns across 9 bases. Germline values: CDR1 MNHEY, CDR2 SMNVEV (reference sequence). There are 15 residues in the CDR3. J gave up 5 bases and V 3 bases, and 8 bases lay outside the gene matches. CDR3 bases: TGTGCCAGCAGTTTTTTAGCGGGAGCCCGCGACGAGCAGTACTTC. Encoded protein: CASSFLAGARDEQYF.

V and J are TRBV5-6 and TRBJ2-1; D unresolved. V lost 3 bases, J lost 8 bases, and 12 bases lay in between. Germline CDR1 SGHDT, CDR2 YYEEEE. The CDR3 runs 13 residues. The CDR3 bases are TGTGCCAGCAGCTATACTGGTGTCGATGAGCAGTTCTTC. Translated, it gives CASSYTGVDEQFF.

V and J are TRBV5-1 and TRBJ1-1; D call uncertain. Trimming removed 4 bases from V and 0 bases from J, with 13 bases in between. CDR3 length equals 15 residues. Germline V gives CDR1 SGHRS, CDR2 YFSETQ. This CDR3 reads CASSLTSSVNTEAFF. CDR3 nucleotides: TGCGCCAGCAGCCTGACCTCGTCGGTGAACACTGAAGCTTTCTTT. Full variable domain (rest looked up from reference TRBV5-1 and TRBJ1-1): KAGVTQTPRYLIKTRGQQVTLSCSPISGHRSVSWYQQTPGQGLQFLFEYFSETQRNKGNFPGRFSGRQFSNSRSEMNVSTLELGDSALYLCASSLTSSVNTEAFFGQGTRLTVV.

The chain employs TRBV6-2 or TRBV6-3 and TRBJ2-1; D unclear. The V gene lost 6 bases and the J gene lost 6 bases, with 9 bases spanning the gap. The V gene's germline CDR1 is MNHEY and CDR2 SVGEGT. The CDR3 covers 12 residues. CDR3 amino acids: CASSQVFNEQFF. As DNA, the CDR3 is TGTGCCAGCAGCCAGGTTTTCAATGAGCAGTTCTTC.

This clonotype was counted a single time. The CDR3 sequence: CASDFSGRGNTEAFF. For the CDR3, the DNA is TGTGCCAGCGACTTTAGTGGCAGGGGAAACACTGAAGCTTTCTTT. V usage is TRBV13 and J usage is TRBJ1-1, with D maybe TRBD1 (6 bases). This CDR3 is built from 15 residues. With 8 bases removed from V and 2 bases from J, the gap between germline ends came to 18 bases. Germline CDR1 reads PRHDT; CDR2 reads FYEKMQ (reference sequence). Based on the CDR3 plus reference TRBV13 and TRBJ1-1, the full variable domain is AAGVIQSPRHLIKEKRETATLKCYPIPRHDTVYWYQQGPGQDPQFLISFYEKMQSDKGSIPDRFSAQQFSDYHSELNMSSLELGDSALYFCASDFSGRGNTEAFFGQGTRLTVV.

This clonotype was seen only once. The DNA of the CDR3 is TGTGCCAGCTCACCGCAAGTTATATTACAGGGGAACACTGAAGCTTTCTTT. The encoded protein is CASSPQVILQGNTEAFF. The chain is built from TRBV18 and TRBJ1-1; a possible D gene is TRBD1 (6 bases). CDR3 length: 17 residues. Deletions cut 3 bases from V and 1 base from J, with 18 bases between. The V gene's germline CDR1 is KGHSH and CDR2 LQKENI.

The J gene is TRBJ2-5, the V gene TRBV10-2; D not certain. Deletions cut 4 bases from V and 3 bases from J, with 6 bases between. The CDR3 runs 12 residues. The V gene's germline CDR1 is WSHSY and CDR2 SAAADI. DNA of the CDR3: TGCGCCAGCAGTGGCCAAAAAGAGACCCAGTACTTC. Protein sequence: CASSGQKETQYF.

V gene TRBV10-3 combines with J gene TRBJ2-3, with 11 bases matching TRBD2. The trim removed 11 bases at V and 5 bases at J, leaving 9 bases unmatched. The CDR3 covers 14 residues. Looked up from germline, CDR1 is ENHRY and CDR2 is SYGVKD. CDR3 protein: CASTTSGEGDTQYF. In DNA form, the CDR3 reads TGTGCCTCCACGACTAGCGGGGAAGGAGATACGCAGTATTTT.

The rearrangement links TRBV7-2 to TRBJ1-2; no definite D call. Germline lookup yields CDR1 SGHTA and CDR2 FQGNSA. The CDR3 loop spans 14 amino acids. V shed 5 bases and J shed 4 bases, with 14 bases lying between them. The CDR3 DNA reads as TGTGCCAGCAGCCCTGACTTTCAACTCTATGGCTACACCTTC. This encodes CASSPDFQLYGYTF.

Only one count was recorded for this clonotype. The genes are TRBV7-9 and TRBJ1-1; D uncertain. V lost 6 bases and J lost 5, with 10 bases in between. Germline CDR1 SEHNR, CDR2 FQNEAQ (reference sequence). CDR3 length: 12 amino acids. DNA for the CDR3: TGTGCCAGCAGAGACCTTGGGACTGAAGCTTTCTTT. Amino acids: CASRDLGTEAFF.